This is a list of T cell receptor beta chains from one sample in a study of cytomegalovirus exposure and HLA in healthy donors. TCRdb keeps only in-frame clones here, not all; method: immunoSEQ multiplex PCR. The profile shows approximately 120,000 clones, 69% of them singletons. The sequencing input was PBMCs. Receptors originate from a woman aged 70-85 years in good health and CMV-seropositive. CDR3s include the opening cysteine and the closing phenylalanine or tryptophan. D genes are given only for firm matches. Clone size appears in some rows only: once, few, many, or a class for an expanded clone.

CDR3nt: TGTGCCATCAGTGAGTTTGAGACAGGCAATCAGCCCCAGCATTTT
CDR3aa: CAISEFETGNQPQHF
d_gene: .
j_gene: TRBJ1-5
abundance: few
v_gene: TRBV10-3

CDR3nt: TGCGCCAGCAGTGAGACCAGTGCTCCTCCTAGCTCCTATAATTCACCCCTCCACTTT
CDR3aa: CASSETSAPPSSYNSPLHF
d_gene: .
j_gene: TRBJ1-6
abundance: .
v_gene: TRBV10-1

CDR3nt: TGTGCCACCAGCAGAGATTATATGGCAGGGACTAACGGAGGCTACACCTTC
CDR3aa: CATSRDYMAGTNGGYTF
d_gene: .
j_gene: TRBJ1-2
abundance: .
v_gene: TRBV15

CDR3nt: TGTGCCATCAGTGCACAACAGACCCACGAGCAGTACTTC
CDR3aa: CAISAQQTHEQYF
d_gene: .
j_gene: TRBJ2-7
abundance: .
v_gene: TRBV10-3

CDR3nt: TGCGCCAGCAGTAGTAGCGGGGCCTTCTACAACGAGCAGTACTTC
CDR3aa: CASSSSGAFYNEQYF
d_gene: TRBD2
j_gene: TRBJ2-7
abundance: few
v_gene: TRBV10-1

CDR3nt: TGCAGTGCGGGGAGGGAAGTGCGGTACACCTTC
CDR3aa: CSAGREVRYTF
d_gene: .
j_gene: TRBJ1-2
abundance: .
v_gene: TRBV20-1

CDR3nt: TGCAGCGTTGATCCCGCCGAGAGGTTTTTAAGTGAGCAGTTCTTC
CDR3aa: CSVDPAERFLSEQFF
d_gene: .
j_gene: TRBJ2-1
abundance: few
v_gene: TRBV29-1

CDR3nt: TGTGCCAGCAGCAAAGTAAAGCCGTACGAGCAGTACTTC
CDR3aa: CASSKVKPYEQYF
d_gene: .
j_gene: TRBJ2-7
abundance: .
v_gene: TRBV21-1

CDR3nt: TGTGCCAGCTCACCACCGAATGCGGCTAACACCTTC
CDR3aa: CASSPPNAANTF
d_gene: .
j_gene: TRBJ1-2
abundance: .
v_gene: TRBV18

CDR3nt: TGTGCCACCCGATGGACTTTTCTGAACACTGAAGCTTTCTTT
CDR3aa: CATRWTFLNTEAFF
d_gene: .
j_gene: TRBJ1-1
abundance: few
v_gene: TRBV10-3

CDR3nt: TGTGCTAGTGGTTCAAGACTAGCGGGGGGGCCCTATTCCTACAATGAGCAGTTCTTC
CDR3aa: CASGSRLAGGPYSYNEQFF
d_gene: TRBD2
j_gene: TRBJ2-1
abundance: .
v_gene: TRBV12-5